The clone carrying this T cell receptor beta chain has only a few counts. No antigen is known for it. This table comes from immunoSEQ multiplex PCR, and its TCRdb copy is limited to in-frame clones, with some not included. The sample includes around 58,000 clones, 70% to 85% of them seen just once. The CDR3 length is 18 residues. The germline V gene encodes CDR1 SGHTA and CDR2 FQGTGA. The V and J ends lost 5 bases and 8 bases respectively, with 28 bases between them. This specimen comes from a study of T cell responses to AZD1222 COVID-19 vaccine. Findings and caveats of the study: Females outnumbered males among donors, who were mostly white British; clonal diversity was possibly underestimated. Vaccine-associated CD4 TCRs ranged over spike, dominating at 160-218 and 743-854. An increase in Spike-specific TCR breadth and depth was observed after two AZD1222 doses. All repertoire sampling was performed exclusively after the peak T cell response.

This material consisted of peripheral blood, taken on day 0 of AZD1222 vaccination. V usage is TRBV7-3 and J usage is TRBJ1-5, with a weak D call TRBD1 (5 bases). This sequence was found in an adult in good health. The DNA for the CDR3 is TGTGCCAGCAGCATCAATTCGGGGCAGGATGAGGGTATGGAGCCCCAGCATTTT. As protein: CASSINSGQDEGMEPQHF.